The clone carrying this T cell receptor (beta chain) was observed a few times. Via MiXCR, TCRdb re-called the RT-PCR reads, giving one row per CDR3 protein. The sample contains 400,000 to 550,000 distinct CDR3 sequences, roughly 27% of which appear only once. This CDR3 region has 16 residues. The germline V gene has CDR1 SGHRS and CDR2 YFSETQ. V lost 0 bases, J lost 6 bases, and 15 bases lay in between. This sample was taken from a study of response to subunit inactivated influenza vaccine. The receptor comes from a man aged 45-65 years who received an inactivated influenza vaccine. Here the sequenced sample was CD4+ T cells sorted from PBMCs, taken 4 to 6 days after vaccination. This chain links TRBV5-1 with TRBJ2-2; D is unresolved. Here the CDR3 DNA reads TGCGCCAGCAGCTTGGTGGGCACTATAGGCCCCGGGGAGCTGTTTTTT. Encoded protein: CASSLVGTIGPGELFF.